This T cell receptor beta chain was profiled in a study of early T cells in non-severe SARS-CoV-2 infection. V was trimmed by 3 bases and J by 5 bases, leaving 8 bases between them. Germline assignment: CDR1 DFQATT and CDR2 SNEGSKA (reference sequence). This CDR3 is built from 13 residues. Unique molecular identifiers were added to individual cDNA molecules. TCRdb reprocessed the 5' RACE reads via MiXCR and lists one record per CDR3 protein. The sample records over 55,000 distinct CDR3 sequences, 8.5% to 9.5% being singletons. There are a few counts of this clonotype. Antigen: not known. Study-wide results and caveats: VDJdb matching skewed toward anti-spike CD8 responses, missing private and CD4 specificities.

This clonotype was sampled from an adult who was a healthcare worker with PCR-confirmed SARS-CoV-2 infection or an uninfected control (not recorded which). The V and J genes are TRBV20-1 and TRBJ1-6; D unclear. Specimen: whole blood. CDR3 sequence (DNA): TGCAGTGCTAGCGGGGAAGATAATTCACCCCTCCACTTT. Translated: CSASGEDNSPLHF.